The source of this T cell receptor beta chain is a study of blood T cell repertoires in COVID-19. The CDR3 extends over 15 amino acids. Germline V CDR1 and CDR2: SEHNR, FQNEAQ (reference sequence). Trimming left V 0 bases short and J 5 bases short, with 13 bases between. Generated by immunoSEQ multiplex PCR, the TCRdb table keeps only in-frame clones and is missing some. The data hold some 300,000 clones, with approximately 90% observed a single time. The sequencing input was peripheral blood. The gene calls are TRBV7-9 and TRBJ2-5; D is perhaps TRBD1 (6 bases). This sequence originates from a woman in her forties or fifties with COVID-19, enrolled during active disease. The CDR3 coding sequence is TGTGCCAGCAGCTTAGCCCCTCTCAGGGGCGAGACCCAGTACTTC. This gives the protein CASSLAPLRGETQYF.